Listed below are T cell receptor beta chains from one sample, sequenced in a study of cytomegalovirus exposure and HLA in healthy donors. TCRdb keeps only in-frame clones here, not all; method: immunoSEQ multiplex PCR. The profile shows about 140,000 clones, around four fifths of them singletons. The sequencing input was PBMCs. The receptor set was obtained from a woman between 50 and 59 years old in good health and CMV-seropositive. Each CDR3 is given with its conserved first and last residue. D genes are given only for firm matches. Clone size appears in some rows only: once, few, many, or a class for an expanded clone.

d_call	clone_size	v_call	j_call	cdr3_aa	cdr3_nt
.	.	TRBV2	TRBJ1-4	CASSGVAALTNEKLFF	TGTGCCAGCAGTGGGGTGGCGGCACTTACTAATGAAAAACTGTTTTTT
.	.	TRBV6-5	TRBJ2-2	CASSYDSPTGELFF	TGTGCCAGCAGTTACGACAGCCCCACCGGGGAGCTGTTTTTT
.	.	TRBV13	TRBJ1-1	CASSLVTGRWDTEAFF	TGTGCCAGCAGCTTAGTGACAGGCCGGTGGGACACTGAAGCTTTCTTT
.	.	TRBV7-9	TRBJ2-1	CASSPDNEQFF	TGTGCCAGCAGCCCGGACAATGAGCAGTTCTTC
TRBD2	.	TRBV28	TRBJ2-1	CASSSGTTYNEQFF	TGTGCCAGTAGTAGCGGGACCACCTACAATGAGCAGTTCTTC
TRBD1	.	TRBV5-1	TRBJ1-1	CASSRTDRDGAEAFF	TGCGCCAGCAGTAGGACGGACAGGGATGGAGCTGAAGCTTTCTTT
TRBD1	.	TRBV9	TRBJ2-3	CASSVVGQGGRDTQYF	TGTGCCAGCAGCGTAGTGGGACAGGGAGGGAGAGATACGCAGTATTTT
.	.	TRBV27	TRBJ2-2	CASSLDIRQLGNTGELFF	TGTGCCAGCAGTTTAGATATCCGACAACTTGGGAACACCGGGGAGCTGTTTTTT
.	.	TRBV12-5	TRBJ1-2	CASGLGTGWGANYGYTF	TGTGCTAGTGGTTTGGGGACCGGCTGGGGGGCTAACTATGGCTACACCTTC
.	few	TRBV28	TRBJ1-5	CASSLPRVYSNQPQHF	TGTGCCAGCAGTTTACCCAGGGTTTATAGCAATCAGCCCCAGCATTTT
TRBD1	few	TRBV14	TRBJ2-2	CASSRDRGPIGGELFF	TGTGCCAGCAGCCGCGACAGGGGCCCTATAGGCGGGGAGCTGTTTTTT
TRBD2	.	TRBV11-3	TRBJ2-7	CASSLERGGGTYEQYF	TGTGCCAGCAGCTTAGAACGTGGCGGGGGAACCTACGAGCAGTACTTC
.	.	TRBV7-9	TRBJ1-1	CASSLSLRWTEAFF	TGTGCCAGCAGCCTCTCCCTCCGGTGGACTGAAGCTTTCTTT
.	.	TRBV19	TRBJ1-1	CASGTKGDTEAFF	TGTGCCAGTGGGACAAAAGGGGACACTGAAGCTTTCTTT
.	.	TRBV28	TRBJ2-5	CASSPGIGTQYF	TGTGCCAGCAGCCCAGGGATCGGGACCCAGTACTTC
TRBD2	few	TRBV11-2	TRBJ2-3	CASSLLLAGLTDTQYF	TGTGCCAGCAGCCTACTGTTAGCGGGACTCACAGATACGCAGTATTTT
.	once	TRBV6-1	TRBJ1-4	CASSEMGIPVEKLFF	TGTGCCAGCAGTGAAATGGGCATCCCGGTTGAAAAACTGTTTTTT
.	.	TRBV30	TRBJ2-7	CAWSIGVPVYEQYF	TGTGCCTGGAGTATCGGGGTCCCAGTCTACGAGCAGTACTTC
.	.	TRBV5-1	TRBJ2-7	CASSPRGAGVAWEQYF	TGCGCCAGCAGCCCCCGGGGGGCGGGAGTCGCTTGGGAGCAGTACTTC
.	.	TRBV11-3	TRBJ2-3	CASSFDYQDTQYF	TGTGCCAGCAGCTTCGACTATCAAGATACGCAGTATTTT
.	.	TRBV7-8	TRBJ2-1	CASSFRSYNEQFF	TGTGCCAGCAGCTTTAGATCCTACAATGAGCAGTTCTTC
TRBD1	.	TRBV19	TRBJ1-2	CASSMDLGQGLYYGYTF	TGTGCCAGTAGTATGGACCTCGGACAGGGGCTCTACTATGGCTACACCTTC
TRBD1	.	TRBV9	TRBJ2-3	CASSARQGTVDTQYF	TGTGCCAGCAGCGCGCGACAGGGGACTGTCGATACGCAGTATTTT
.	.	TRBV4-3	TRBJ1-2	CASSQVAGDYGYTF	TGCGCCAGCAGCCAAGTTGCGGGCGACTATGGCTACACCTTC
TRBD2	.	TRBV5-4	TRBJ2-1	CASSFGGSSSLDEQFF	TGTGCCAGCAGCTTTGGCGGGAGTTCAAGTCTGGATGAGCAGTTCTTC
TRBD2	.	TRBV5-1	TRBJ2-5	CASSSVAGGRETQYF	TGCGCCAGCAGCTCCGTAGCGGGAGGGCGGGAGACCCAGTACTTC
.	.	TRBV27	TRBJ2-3	CASSSPLDQGTDTQYF	TGTGCCAGCAGTTCCCCTTTGGACCAGGGGACAGATACGCAGTATTTT
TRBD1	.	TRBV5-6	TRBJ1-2	CASSVMRDRVYGYTF	TGTGCCAGCAGCGTAATGCGGGACAGGGTCTATGGCTACACCTTC
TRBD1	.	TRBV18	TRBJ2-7	CASSPRPGTAYEQYF	TGTGCCAGCTCACCCCGACCTGGGACAGCCTACGAGCAGTACTTC
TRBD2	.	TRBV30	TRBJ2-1	CAWSVGTSADNEQFF	TGTGCCTGGAGTGTGGGGACTAGCGCCGACAATGAGCAGTTCTTC
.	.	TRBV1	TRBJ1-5	CTSPDIRNQPQHF	TGCACCAGCCCGGACATTCGCAATCAGCCCCAGCATTTT
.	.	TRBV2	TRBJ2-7	CASTRGTVTTYEQYF	TGTGCCAGCACCCGCGGGACAGTGACTACTTACGAGCAGTACTTC
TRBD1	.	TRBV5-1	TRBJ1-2	CASRPSGGNYGYTF	TGCGCCAGCCGTCCCTCAGGGGGCAACTATGGCTACACCTTC
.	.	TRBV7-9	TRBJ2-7	CSSSLPSTGQYF	TGTTCCAGCAGCTTACCCTCCACGGGGCAGTACTTC
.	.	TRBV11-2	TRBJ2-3	CASSLAFRRRGDTDTQYF	TGTGCCAGCAGCTTAGCGTTTAGACGGCGGGGCGACACAGATACGCAGTATTTT
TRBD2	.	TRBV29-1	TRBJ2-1	CSVEGGRDYNEQFF	TGCAGCGTTGAGGGCGGGAGGGACTACAATGAGCAGTTCTTC
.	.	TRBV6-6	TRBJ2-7	CASSYSYGAGVQYF	TGTGCCAGCAGTTACTCGTATGGGGCAGGGGTGCAGTACTTC
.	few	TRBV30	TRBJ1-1	CAWSYGGGQAFF	TGTGCCTGGAGTTACGGAGGAGGGCAAGCTTTCTTT
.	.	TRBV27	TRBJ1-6	CASGSGVPLASPLHF	TGTGCCAGCGGGTCAGGGGTGCCACTTGCGTCACCCCTCCACTTT
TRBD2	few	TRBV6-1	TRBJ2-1	CASTAGLAGYGEQFF	TGTGCCAGCACGGCCGGACTAGCGGGGTACGGTGAGCAGTTCTTC
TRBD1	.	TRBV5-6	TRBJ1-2	CASSPRGAGGFHYGYTF	TGTGCCAGCAGCCCTAGGGGGGCAGGGGGCTTTCACTATGGCTACACCTTC
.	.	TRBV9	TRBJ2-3	CASSPRADTQYF	TGTGCCAGCAGCCCCAGGGCGGATACGCAGTATTTT
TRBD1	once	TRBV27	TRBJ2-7	CGGTGTYEQYF	TGTGGGGGGACAGGAACCTACGAGCAGTACTTC
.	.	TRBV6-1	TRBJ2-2	CASSGTHTGELFF	TGTGCCAGCAGCGGGACTCACACCGGGGAGCTGTTTTTT